The subject of this entry is one TCR beta chain. Original handling: From reference gene primer amplification, estimates of nucleated cell counts were derived. Clones were sequenced by immunoSEQ multiplex PCR, and TCRdb holds only the in-frame ones, with some missing. V and J calls and clone size are those listed in that table; D and trimming were worked out from the DNA. The repertoire holds 180,000 or so clones, with more than 85% as singletons. V lost 8 bases and J 5 bases, leaving 9 bases between the germline ends. The germline gives CDR1 WNHNN, CDR2 SYGVQD (reference sequence). This CDR3 has 11 residues. The data stem from a study of blood T cell repertoires in COVID-19. Whole-study context: Sites across the United States, Italy and Spain contributed samples from acute and convalescent COVID-19. In each case, the material was cDNA or gDNA derived from T cells, B-cell-depleted T cells, or PBMCs.

The material sequenced was peripheral blood. The rearrangement uses TRBV10-1 and TRBJ2-5; D unclear. The receptor was isolated from a man between 18 and 35 years old with acute or convalescent COVID-19. This CDR3 is CASRLPETQYF. DNA of the CDR3: TGCGCCAGCCGTCTACCGGAGACCCAGTACTTC.